A single sample gave rise to the 11 T cell receptor beta chains below, sequenced in a study of tumor-infiltrating lymphocytes in primary liver carcinoma. Starting material of about 480 ng total RNA yielded TCR beta cDNA via a constant-region primer. Three nested multiplex PCR rounds, a slightly modified ARM-PCR, produced the libraries for TCR beta. It was with TRBV1-TRBV30 forward primers and a C-beta reverse primer that the first two PCR rounds were run, at roughly 9 cycles each. TCRdb called the multiplex PCR reads again in MiXCR, with one record for every CDR3 protein. The sample holds hundreds of thousands of distinct CDR3 sequences; 65% are singletons and the top ten take roughly 9%. Unsorted whole blood served as the source of blood RNA, and germline DNA was extracted as well. The sequenced sample consisted of peripheral blood. All receptors come from a man in his forties with primary liver carcinoma and hepatitis B virus infection.

This clonotype was observed a single time. Being one base from a much bigger clone, this may be a read error. This CDR3 fails to terminate in the conserved phenylalanine or tryptophan, so it likely reflects a read error. The V and J genes are TRBV6-6 and TRBJ1-1; weak D call: TRBD1 (5 bases). This CDR3 comprises 12 residues. V was clipped by 11 bases and J by 1 base, with 11 bases between them. The V gene's germline CDR1 is MNHNY and CDR2 SVGAGI (reference sequence). Written as DNA, the CDR3 is TGTGCCGGGGGAATAGGGAACACTGAAGCTTTCTTA. As protein: CAGGIGNTEAFL.

Turning to this clonotype: Possible read error: a much larger clone is one base away. V is TRBV6-5 and J is TRBJ1-6; D is ambiguous. Trimming took 7 bases from V and 0 from J, leaving 16 bases between them. The CDR3 loop spans 17 amino acids. Germline CDR1 reads MNHEY; CDR2 reads SVGAGI. The CDR3 bases are TGTGCCAGCATGCCCCGCACGGCCAGCTCCTATAATTCACCCCTCCACTTT. This encodes CASMPRTASSYNSPLHF.

At least ten counts were recorded for this clonotype. The chain uses TRBV5-8 and TRBJ2-1; 8 positions agree with TRBD2. CDR1 is SGHTS and CDR2 is YDEGEE in the germline V gene. J was trimmed by 4 bases and V by 4 bases; bases with no gene match: 10. The CDR3 loop spans 16 amino acids. In nucleotides, the CDR3 is TGTGCCAGCAGCCCCCGGGGTAGCGGGACTTACAATGAGCAGTTCTTC. Amino acids: CASSPRGSGTYNEQFF.

This clonotype appeared a few times. This chain joins TRBV5-1 and TRBJ2-3, with D tentatively TRBD1 (6 bases). CDR3 length: 16 amino acids. Germline V CDR1 and CDR2: SGHRS, YFSETQ. The germline V and J ends were trimmed by 6 bases and 8 bases, with 25 bases remaining between them. The CDR3 sequence: CASTPVRGRGDGTQYF. CDR3 bases: TGCGCCAGCACCCCCGTTAGAGGCAGGGGAGACGGTACGCAGTATTTT.

The rearrangement uses TRBV28 and TRBJ2-1, with 8 bases identical to TRBD2. The CDR3 covers 16 residues. The V gene end was trimmed by 7 bases and the J gene end by 3 bases; junction bases not matched to a gene: 11. CDR1 MDHEN and CDR2 SYDVKM come from the germline V gene. The chain's CDR3 is CASNTSPGLDYNEQFF. The CDR3 DNA sequence: TGTGCCAGCAACACGTCTCCGGGACTAGACTACAATGAGCAGTTCTTC.

As concerns this clonotype: One end of the junction varies from germline; a read error may be responsible. The V gene is TRBV5-4, the J gene TRBJ1-3; no definite D call. The germline V gene has CDR1 SGHNT and CDR2 YYREEE (reference sequence). The CDR3 contains 17 residues. DNA of the CDR3: TGTGCCAGCACCTTGGATCTGCAGGAGGCCTCTGGAAACACCATATATTTT. Translated, it gives CASTLDLQEASGNTIYF.

In regard to this clonotype: The final CDR3 position lacks the conserved phenylalanine or tryptophan, pointing to a likely read error. The V gene is TRBV5-6, the J gene TRBJ2-7; D is unresolved. The CDR3 sequence is 13 residues long. The ends were cut back, 2 bases at V and 4 bases at J, with 10 bases in the middle. From germline, CDR1 is SGHDT and CDR2 YYEEEE. The DNA for the CDR3 is TGTGCCAGCAGCTTCCGGGCCCTATACGAGCAGTACTTA. Its translation: CASSFRALYEQYL.

As to this clonotype: At one boundary the junction diverges from the germline segment, which might be a read error. This chain links TRBV11-1 with TRBJ2-5, with D unresolved. The CDR3 length is 13 residues. The germline V gene has CDR1 SGHAT and CDR2 FQDESV (reference sequence). The CDR3 spells CVSSLGHIETQYF. CDR3 nucleotides: TGTGTCAGCAGCTTAGGGCATATCGAGACCCAGTACTTC.

The rearrangement joins TRBV24-1 to TRBJ2-2; D ambiguous. Germline values: CDR1 KGHDR, CDR2 SFDVKD. V was shortened by 9 bases and J by 7 bases, with 8 bases between the two germline ends. The CDR3 contains 11 residues. CDR3 DNA sequence: TGTGCCACCCGTCGCGACGGGGAGCTGTTTTTT. Its translation: CATRRDGELFF.

The chain joins TRBV6-1 to TRBJ2-1; 7 nucleotides match TRBD2. CDR3 size: 16 residues. Germline trimming cut 5 bases from V and 16 bases from J; bases unmatched to any gene: 23. CDR1 MNHNS and CDR2 SASEGT come from the germline V gene. The CDR3 region has the DNA TGTGCCAGCAGTAAGCGTTTAGCGGGCTCCTACAATGAGCGATTCTTC. Encoded protein: CASSKRLAGSYNERFF.

About this clonotype itself: Since a much larger clone is just one base distant, this may be a read error. The V call is TRBV13, the J call TRBJ2-5; D is undetermined. V was pared by 5 bases and J by 5 bases, with 15 bases between. The CDR3 length is 14 residues. The germline CDR1 and CDR2 sequences are PRHDT and FYEKMQ (reference sequence). CDR3 residues: CASSSRHLEETQYF. CDR3 sequence (DNA): TGTGCCAGCAGCAGCCGACACCTCGAGGAGACCCAGTACTTC.